The clone carrying this T cell receptor (beta chain) was seen once. Its antigen remains unidentified. This specimen comes from a study of CD8 T cells in Susac syndrome. Reverse transcription of about 0.5 to 1 ug RNA was carried out with random hexamers. It was immunoSEQ multiplex PCR that amplified TCR beta CDR3 across 54 Vbeta and 13 Jbeta. In TCRdb, the immunoSEQ multiplex PCR reads were re-called with MiXCR into one record per CDR3 protein. The sample consists of under 85,000 distinct CDR3 sequences, roughly 94% of them appearing once. Peripheral blood CD8+ and CD4+ T cells were profiled by TCR beta sequencing. General observations from the study: In Susac syndrome, CD8+ expansion was highest in TEMRA and active disease.

This CDR3 contains 13 residues. V lost 9 bases and J lost 5, with 17 bases in between. Germline assignment: CDR1 MNHNS and CDR2 SASEGT. This chain uses TRBV6-1 with TRBJ2-7, with D tentatively TRBD2 (6 bases). The specimen was CD8+ T cells from PBMCs. This TCR was recovered from a human donor with Susac syndrome. The CDR3 loop reads CASTEGNVDEQYF. In DNA, the CDR3 is TGTGCCAGTACGGAGGGTAACGTCGACGAGCAGTACTTC.